What follows is one T cell receptor (beta chain) and its context. J gave up 5 bases and V 6 bases, and 6 bases lay outside the gene matches. The CDR3 is 13 residues long. Germline V gene sequence: CDR1 MNHEY, CDR2 SVGAGI. The source of the sample is a study of control samples from healthy donors and cancer patients. Profiled with immunoSEQ multiplex PCR; TCRdb holds only in-frame clones, not every one. The table has tens of thousands of clones, 85% to 95% seen once; the top ten hold approximately 1.5%. The chain joins TRBV6-5 to TRBJ2-5, with 7 bases lining up with TRBD1. The clonotype originates from a woman aged 25 to 45 in good health. Sequenced sample: blood. The CDR3 DNA is TGTGCCAGCAGCCCGGGACAGCCGGAGACCCAGTACTTC. It is translated as CASSPGQPETQYF.